Below, one T cell receptor beta chain is given with its context. TCRdb's table, derived via immunoSEQ multiplex PCR, lists solely in-frame clones and lacks some. The sample carries 20,000 to 25,000 clones, 80% to 95% recorded once. This CDR3 is built from 14 residues. J was trimmed by 9 bases and V by 7 bases; bases with no gene match: 13. Germline-derived CDR1 and CDR2 are LGHNT and FRNRAP. These data come from a study of blood T cell repertoires in COVID-19. Across the whole study: The study drew acute and convalescent COVID-19 samples from the United States, Italy and Spain.

The chain recombines TRBV12-5 with TRBJ2-5; 8 nucleotides match TRBD1. The material sequenced was peripheral blood. This TCR came from a human donor in a cohort sampled during active COVID-19. In nucleotides, the CDR3 is TGTGCTAGTGCCAAAACCGACAGGGGTGGGTCCCAGTACTTC. It codes for CASAKTDRGGSQYF.